These T cell receptor beta chains were read from a single sample in a study of control samples from healthy donors and cancer patients. Data came from immunoSEQ multiplex PCR; TCRdb stores just in-frame clones and leaves some out. This table has some 74,000 clones, 94% appearing once. Sequences were obtained from blood. All receptors come from a woman aged 25 to 45 in good health. CDR3s include the opening cysteine and the closing phenylalanine or tryptophan. The D gene is left open where the match is weak. Not all rows give a size; the values are once, few, many and, for expanded clones, a class.

size	D	V	J	CDR3	DNA
-	-	TRBV20-1	TRBJ2-1	CSASRLEKQFF	TGCAGTGCTAGTCGACTAGAGAAGCAGTTCTTC
-	TRBD2	TRBV11-2	TRBJ2-3	CASSFRGLAGPDTQYF	TGTGCCAGCAGCTTCCGGGGACTAGCGGGGCCAGATACGCAGTATTTT
-	-	TRBV6-1	TRBJ1-2	CASSAQEGLREGYGYTF	TGTGCCAGCAGTGCGCAGGAGGGGTTAAGGGAAGGCTATGGCTACACCTTC
-	-	TRBV5-1	TRBJ2-1	CASSTQPPSSYNEQFF	TGCGCCAGCAGCACACAACCCCCTAGCTCCTACAATGAGCAGTTCTTC
-	TRBD1	TRBV6-6	TRBJ1-2	CASSYSGQGHYGYTF	TGTGCCAGCAGTTACTCGGGACAGGGTCACTATGGCTACACCTTC
once	-	TRBV19	TRBJ1-4	CASSIAGTTSAEKLFF	TGTGCCAGTAGTATAGCGGGGACAACTTCGGCCGAAAAACTGTTTTTT
-	-	TRBV13	TRBJ1-2	CASSLGLGSGYTF	TGTGCCAGCAGCTTAGGCCTTGGCTCCGGCTACACCTTC
-	TRBD2	TRBV9	TRBJ2-1	CASSVVAGALNEQFF	TGTGCCAGCAGCGTAGTAGCGGGGGCTCTTAATGAGCAGTTCTTC
-	-	TRBV28	TRBJ1-6	CASSLGNSPLHF	TGTGCCAGCAGTTTAGGGAATTCACCCCTCCACTTT
-	-	TRBV7-2	TRBJ2-6	CASSLVASFSGANVLTF	TGTGCCAGCAGCTTAGTCGCTAGTTTCTCTGGGGCCAACGTCCTGACTTTC
-	-	TRBV11-2	TRBJ1-6	CASTGGSYNSPLHF	TGTGCCAGCACCGGGGGATCTTATAATTCACCCCTCCACTTT
-	-	TRBV28	TRBJ1-2	CASSGLGVANYGYTF	TGTGCCAGCAGCGGCCTAGGGGTCGCGAACTATGGCTACACCTTC
once	-	TRBV7-9	TRBJ1-1	CASSLPGFTEAFF	TGTGCCAGCAGCTTACCCGGGTTTACTGAAGCTTTCTTT
-	TRBD1	TRBV4-2	TRBJ1-2	CASSQVKDRGNTF	TGTGCCAGCAGCCAAGTGAAGGACAGGGGGAACACCTTC
-	-	TRBV6-5	TRBJ1-1	CASSSRGGGMNTEAFF	TGTGCCAGCAGTTCCCGGGGCGGTGGGATGAACACTGAAGCTTTCTTT
-	-	TRBV19	TRBJ1-5	CASSDQGGQPQHF	TGTGCCAGTAGTGACCAGGGAGGTCAGCCCCAGCATTTT
-	-	TRBV5-1	TRBJ1-1	CATHSPGFFEAFF	TGCGCCACCCATAGTCCGGGGTTTTTTGAAGCTTTCTTT